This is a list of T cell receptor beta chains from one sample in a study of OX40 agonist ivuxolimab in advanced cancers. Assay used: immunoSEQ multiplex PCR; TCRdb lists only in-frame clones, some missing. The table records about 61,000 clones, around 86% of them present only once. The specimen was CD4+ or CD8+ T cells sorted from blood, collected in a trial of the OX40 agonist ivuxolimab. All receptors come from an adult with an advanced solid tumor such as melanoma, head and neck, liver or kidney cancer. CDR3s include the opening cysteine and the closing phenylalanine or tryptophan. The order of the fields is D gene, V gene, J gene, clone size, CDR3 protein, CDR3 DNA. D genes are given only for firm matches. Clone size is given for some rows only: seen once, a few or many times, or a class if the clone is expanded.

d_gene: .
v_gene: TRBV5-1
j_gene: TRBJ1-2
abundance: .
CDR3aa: CASSLVAGNYGYTF
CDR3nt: TGCGCCAGCAGCTTGGTGGCAGGGAACTATGGCTACACCTTC

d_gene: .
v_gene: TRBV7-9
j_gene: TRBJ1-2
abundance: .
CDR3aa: CASSLEGPRSNYGYTF
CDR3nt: TGTGCCAGCAGCTTAGAAGGGCCGCGCAGTAATTATGGCTACACCTTC

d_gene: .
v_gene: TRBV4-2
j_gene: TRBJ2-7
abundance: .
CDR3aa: CASSPRQTSYEQYF
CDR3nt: TGTGCCAGCAGCCCCCGACAGACCTCCTACGAGCAGTACTTC

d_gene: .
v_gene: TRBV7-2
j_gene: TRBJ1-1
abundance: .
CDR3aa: CASSLSAGTTEAFF
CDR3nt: TGTGCCAGCAGCTTATCAGCGGGAACCACTGAAGCTTTCTTT

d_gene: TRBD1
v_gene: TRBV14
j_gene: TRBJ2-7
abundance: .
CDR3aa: CASSPIRDRGYEQYF
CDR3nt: TGTGCCAGCAGCCCTATCCGGGACAGGGGCTACGAGCAGTACTTC

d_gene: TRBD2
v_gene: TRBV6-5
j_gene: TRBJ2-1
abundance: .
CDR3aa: CASRPVAGGFNEQFF
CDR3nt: TGTGCCAGCAGGCCGGTAGCGGGGGGGTTTAATGAGCAGTTCTTC

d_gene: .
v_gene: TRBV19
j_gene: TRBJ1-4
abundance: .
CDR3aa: CASHNQHGEKLFF
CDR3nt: TGTGCCAGTCATAACCAACACGGCGAAAAACTGTTTTTT

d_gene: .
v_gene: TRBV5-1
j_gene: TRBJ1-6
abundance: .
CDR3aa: CASSLRTATNSPLHF
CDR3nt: TGCGCCAGCAGCCTTCGGACGGCCACTAATTCACCCCTCCACTTT

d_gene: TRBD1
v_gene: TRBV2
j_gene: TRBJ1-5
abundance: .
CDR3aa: CASRAGTAHQPQHF
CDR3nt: TGTGCCAGCAGGGCAGGGACAGCCCATCAGCCCCAGCATTTT

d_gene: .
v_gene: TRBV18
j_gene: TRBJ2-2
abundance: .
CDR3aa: CASSRLGTGELFF
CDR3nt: TGTGCCAGCTCCCGACTAGGCACCGGGGAGCTGTTTTTT

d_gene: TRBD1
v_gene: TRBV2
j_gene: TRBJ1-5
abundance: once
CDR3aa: CASSDSGTGVNQPQHF
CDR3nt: TGTGCCAGCAGTGACTCGGGAACAGGGGTCAATCAGCCCCAGCATTTT

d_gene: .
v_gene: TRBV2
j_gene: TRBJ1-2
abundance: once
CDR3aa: CAGQREPNLNYGYTF
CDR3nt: TGTGCCGGCCAGAGGGAACCGAACCTTAACTATGGCTACACCTTC

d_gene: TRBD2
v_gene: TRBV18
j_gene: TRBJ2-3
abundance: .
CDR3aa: CASSPEGLASTDTQYF
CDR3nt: TGTGCCAGCTCACCAGAAGGACTAGCGAGCACAGATACGCAGTATTTT

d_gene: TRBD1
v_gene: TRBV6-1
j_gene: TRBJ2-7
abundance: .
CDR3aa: CASPGQGSYEQYF
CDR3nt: TGTGCCAGCCCGGGACAGGGGTCCTACGAGCAGTACTTC

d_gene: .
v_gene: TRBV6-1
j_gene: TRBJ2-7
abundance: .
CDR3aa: CASGRGGNTYEQYF
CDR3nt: TGTGCCAGCGGAAGGGGGGGCAATACCTACGAGCAGTACTTC

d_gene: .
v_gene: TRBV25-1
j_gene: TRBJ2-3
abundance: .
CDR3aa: CASMRRGLGTDTQYF
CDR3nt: TGTGCCAGCATGCGTAGGGGTCTCGGCACAGATACGCAGTATTTT

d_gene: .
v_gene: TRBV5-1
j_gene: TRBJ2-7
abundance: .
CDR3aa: CASSLVAGGIYEQYF
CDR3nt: TGCGCCAGCAGCTTGGTGGCAGGGGGGATCTACGAGCAGTACTTC

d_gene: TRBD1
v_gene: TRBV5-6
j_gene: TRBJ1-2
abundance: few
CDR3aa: CASSETGGADYGYTF
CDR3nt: TGTGCCAGCAGCGAAACAGGGGGGGCAGACTATGGCTACACCTTC

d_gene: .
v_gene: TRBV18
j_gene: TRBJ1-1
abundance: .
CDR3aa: CASSRGQEAFF
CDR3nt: TGTGCCAGCTCACGAGGTCAGGAAGCTTTCTTT

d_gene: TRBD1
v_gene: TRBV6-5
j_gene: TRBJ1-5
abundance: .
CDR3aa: CASSLDRGSNQPQHF
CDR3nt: TGTGCCAGCAGTTTGGACAGGGGATCCAATCAGCCCCAGCATTTT

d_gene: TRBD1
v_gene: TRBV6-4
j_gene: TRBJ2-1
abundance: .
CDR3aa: CASRDTGGVEQFF
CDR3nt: TGTGCCAGCAGGGATACAGGGGGCGTTGAGCAGTTCTTC

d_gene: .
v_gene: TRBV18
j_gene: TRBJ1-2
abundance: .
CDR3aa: CASSLRQQQNYGYTF
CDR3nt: TGTGCCAGCTCACTAAGACAGCAACAAAACTATGGCTACACCTTC

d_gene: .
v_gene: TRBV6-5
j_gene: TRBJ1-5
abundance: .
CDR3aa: CASSTRVDQPQHF
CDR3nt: TGTGCCAGCAGCACCAGGGTGGATCAGCCCCAGCATTTT

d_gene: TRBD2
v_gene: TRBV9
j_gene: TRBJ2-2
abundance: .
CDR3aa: CASSVGTSGGASPRTGELFF
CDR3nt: TGTGCCAGCAGCGTAGGGACTAGCGGGGGGGCAAGCCCTCGGACCGGGGAGCTGTTTTTT

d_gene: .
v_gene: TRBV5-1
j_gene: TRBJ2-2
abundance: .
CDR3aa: CASSLAGNTGELFF
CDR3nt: TGCGCCAGCAGCTTAGCCGGGAACACCGGGGAGCTGTTTTTT

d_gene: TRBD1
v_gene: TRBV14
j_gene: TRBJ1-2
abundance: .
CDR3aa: CASSKGQGASYGYTF
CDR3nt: TGTGCCAGCAGCAAGGGACAGGGGGCGTCTTATGGCTACACCTTC

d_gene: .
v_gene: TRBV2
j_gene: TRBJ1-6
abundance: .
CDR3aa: CASCHPGRNNSPLHF
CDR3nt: TGTGCCAGCTGCCATCCAGGACGGAATAATTCACCCCTCCACTTT

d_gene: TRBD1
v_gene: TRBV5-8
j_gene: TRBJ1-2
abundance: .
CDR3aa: CASSFFSGGTYGYTF
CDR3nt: TGTGCCAGCAGCTTCTTCTCAGGGGGCACCTATGGCTACACCTTC

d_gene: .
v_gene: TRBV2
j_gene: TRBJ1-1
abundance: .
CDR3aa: CASSGRQYPNTEAFF
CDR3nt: TGTGCCAGCAGTGGGAGACAGTACCCAAACACTGAAGCTTTCTTT

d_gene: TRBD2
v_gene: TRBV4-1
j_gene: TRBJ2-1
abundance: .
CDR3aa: CASSQDKAGGSYNEQFF
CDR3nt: TGCGCCAGCAGCCAAGATAAGGCGGGGGGCTCCTACAATGAGCAGTTCTTC

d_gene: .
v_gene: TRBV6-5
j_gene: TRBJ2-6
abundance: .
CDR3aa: CATRDSAGANVLTF
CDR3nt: TGTGCCACCCGAGACTCGGCTGGGGCCAACGTCCTGACTTTC

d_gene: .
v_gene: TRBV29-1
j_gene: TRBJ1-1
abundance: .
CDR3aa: CSVYREMNTEAFF
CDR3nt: TGCAGCGTGTACAGGGAAATGAACACTGAAGCTTTCTTT

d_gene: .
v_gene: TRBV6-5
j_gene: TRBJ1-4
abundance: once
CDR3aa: CASSSTGFTTNEKLFF
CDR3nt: TGTGCCAGCAGTTCTACAGGGTTTACAACTAATGAAAAACTGTTTTTT

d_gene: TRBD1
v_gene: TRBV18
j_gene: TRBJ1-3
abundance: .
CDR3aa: CASSPLATGRTGNTIYF
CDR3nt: TGTGCCAGCTCACCACTCGCGACAGGGAGGACTGGAAACACCATATATTTT

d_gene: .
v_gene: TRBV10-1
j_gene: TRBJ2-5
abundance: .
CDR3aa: CASSVTRQETQYF
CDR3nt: TGCGCCAGCAGTGTTACTAGACAAGAGACCCAGTACTTC

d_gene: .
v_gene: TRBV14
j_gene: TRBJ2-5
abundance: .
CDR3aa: CASSQTFLGGPKETQYF
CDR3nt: TGTGCCAGCAGCCAGACCTTCCTCGGGGGTCCTAAAGAGACCCAGTACTTC

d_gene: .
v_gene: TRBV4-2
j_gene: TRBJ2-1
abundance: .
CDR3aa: CASSQGSGFNEQFF
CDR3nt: TGTGCCAGCAGCCAAGGCAGCGGCTTCAATGAGCAGTTCTTC

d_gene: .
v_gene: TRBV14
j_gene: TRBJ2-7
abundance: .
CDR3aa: CASSPDRSYEQYF
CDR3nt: TGTGCCAGCAGCCCGGACAGATCCTACGAGCAGTACTTC

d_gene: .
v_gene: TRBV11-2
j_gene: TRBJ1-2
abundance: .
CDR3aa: CASSLGLRDYGYTF
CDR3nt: TGTGCCAGCAGCTTAGGTCTCAGGGATTATGGCTACACCTTC

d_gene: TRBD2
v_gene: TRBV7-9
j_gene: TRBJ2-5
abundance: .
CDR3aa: CASTALLAARETQYF
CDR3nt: TGTGCCAGCACGGCTTTACTAGCGGCAAGGGAGACCCAGTACTTC